A selection of T cell receptor beta chains follows, all from one sample in a study of blood T cell repertoires in COVID-19. Only in-frame clones appear in the TCRdb table, and some are missing; sequencing was by immunoSEQ multiplex PCR. The data show 430,000 or so clones, roughly 90% seen once. Sequencing input: PBMCs or T cells enriched from blood (not recorded which). The source of these receptors is a woman in her 40s who had recovered from COVID-19. Both conserved end residues are part of each CDR3. The D gene is left open where the match is weak. A clone size is listed for some rows: how often the clone was seen (once, few, many), or a class if it is expanded.

TGTGCCAGTAGCTACGTCATCAACACTGAAGCTTTCTTT | CASSYVINTEAFF | NA | TRBJ1-1 | TRBV19 | NA
TGTGCCAGCAGCCGCGGGACTAGCGGGAGAGACAATGAGCAGTTCTTC | CASSRGTSGRDNEQFF | TRBD2 | TRBJ2-1 | TRBV7-9 | NA
TGTGCCAGCAGCTTAGTCAGGGGAACCTACAATGAGCAGTTCTTC | CASSLVRGTYNEQFF | NA | TRBJ2-1 | TRBV7-9 | NA
TGTGCCAGCAGCCGAAGGAGGCGGGTTAGCACAGATACGCAGTATTTT | CASSRRRRVSTDTQYF | NA | TRBJ2-3 | TRBV21-1 | NA
TGCGCCAGCAGCCAAGACCTGATGACAGTTTCTTACTCTGGAAACAACATATATTTT | CASSQDLMTVSYSGNNIYF | NA | TRBJ1-3 | TRBV4-3 | NA
TGTGCCATCAGGGGCGGGAGGGCCGGTCGTACAGATACGCAGTATTTT | CAIRGGRAGRTDTQYF | TRBD2 | TRBJ2-3 | TRBV10-3 | once
TGTGCCAGCAGCCCCCCATCCTACGAGCAGTACTTC | CASSPPSYEQYF | NA | TRBJ2-7 | TRBV7-2 | once
TGTGCCAGCAGCTTAGCGGGAGGGGGGGGAGATACGCAGTATTTT | CASSLAGGGGDTQYF | NA | TRBJ2-3 | TRBV7-2 | NA
TGTGCCAGTAGCCTCACAGAGAACACTGAAGCTTTCTTT | CASSLTENTEAFF | NA | TRBJ1-1 | TRBV19 | NA
TGTGCCAGCAGCTCTGACAGAACCCAGCATTTT | CASSSDRTQHF | NA | TRBJ1-5 | TRBV11-2 | NA
TGCAGCGTTGAAGACCCGACTAGGTCGGTAGGCAATGAGCAGTTCTTC | CSVEDPTRSVGNEQFF | NA | TRBJ2-1 | TRBV29-1 | NA
TGTGCCAGCAGCTTGAGCACTAGCGGGGACCAAGAGACCCAGTACTTC | CASSLSTSGDQETQYF | TRBD2 | TRBJ2-5 | TRBV7-9 | NA
TGTGCCAGCTCACCAGACAGGGACCCGGGGGCCACCATATATTTT | CASSPDRDPGATIYF | TRBD1 | TRBJ1-3 | TRBV18 | NA
TGCAGCGTTGAAGTACAGGGGTTGGACTTCACTGAAGCTTTCTTT | CSVEVQGLDFTEAFF | TRBD1 | TRBJ1-1 | TRBV29-1 | NA
TGTGCCAGCAGCCCCGGAGTAGCGGGGGCCTACGAGCAGTACTTC | CASSPGVAGAYEQYF | TRBD2 | TRBJ2-7 | TRBV9 | NA
TGCGCCAGCAGCTTGGGTCATTCGTCACTGACAGTCGGGGAGACCCAGTACTTC | CASSLGHSSLTVGETQYF | NA | TRBJ2-5 | TRBV5-1 | NA
TGTGCCAGCAGCTCACCCGGACTAGCGGGAGGGCTGGAGACCCAGTACTTC | CASSSPGLAGGLETQYF | TRBD2 | TRBJ2-5 | TRBV7-9 | NA
TGTGCCAGCAGCCTGAGACTAGCGGGAGCCACGAACACCGGGGAGCTGTTTTTT | CASSLRLAGATNTGELFF | TRBD2 | TRBJ2-2 | TRBV5-4 | NA
TGTGCCACCAGTGATAGTGGACAACACCAAGAGACCCAGTACTTC | CATSDSGQHQETQYF | NA | TRBJ2-5 | TRBV24-1 | NA
TGCGCCAGCAGCCAAGAGGAAAGGCTAGAGGAAGAGACCCAGTACTTC | CASSQEERLEEETQYF | NA | TRBJ2-5 | TRBV4-1 | once
TGTGCCAGCAGTTTAACACCTACTAGGCAAGAGACCCAGTACTTC | CASSLTPTRQETQYF | NA | TRBJ2-5 | TRBV27 | NA
TGCGCCAGCAGCCAATTCGAGGGACAGAGCTATGGCTACACCTTC | CASSQFEGQSYGYTF | TRBD1 | TRBJ1-2 | TRBV4-3 | NA
TGTGCCAGCAGTCTGCTAGCGGGCGAGCAGTACTTC | CASSLLAGEQYF | TRBD2 | TRBJ2-7 | TRBV28 | NA
TGTGCCAGCAGCTCAGGGGTCCCAGCTTTCTTT | CASSSGVPAFF | NA | TRBJ1-1 | TRBV11-3 | NA
TGTGCCAGCAAGAGACAGGGGGACACTGAAGCTTTCTTT | CASKRQGDTEAFF | TRBD1 | TRBJ1-1 | TRBV9 | NA
TGCGCCAGCAGCCAAGTGAGGGAATACGAGCAGTACTTC | CASSQVREYEQYF | NA | TRBJ2-7 | TRBV4-3 | NA
TGTGCCAGCAGCTTAGGAGCACGGGAAAAACTGTTTTTT | CASSLGAREKLFF | NA | TRBJ1-4 | TRBV11-2 | NA
TGTGCCAGCAGTTTCTTCTCTAATGGCTACACCTTC | CASSFFSNGYTF | NA | TRBJ1-2 | TRBV12-3/TRBV12-4 | once
TGTGCCACCAGTGGCGGGGTTAGGGGACAGGAACTCGATTTT | CATSGGVRGQELDF | TRBD1 | TRBJ2-3 | TRBV24-1 | NA
TGCGCCAGCAGTTCAGGGGCTCGCGAGACCCAGTACTTC | CASSSGARETQYF | NA | TRBJ2-5 | TRBV5-1 | NA
TGTGCCAGCACCCTGGGGGGGCTTCCCCTCCAAGAGACCCAGTACTTC | CASTLGGLPLQETQYF | NA | TRBJ2-5 | TRBV5-4 | NA
TGTGCCAGCAGTGATGGGCGCGCGGGCGAGCAGTACTTC | CASSDGRAGEQYF | NA | TRBJ2-7 | TRBV2 | NA
TGCAGCGGCGCACCCACAGGGATCTTGGGCTACACCTTC | CSGAPTGILGYTF | NA | TRBJ1-2 | TRBV29-1 | NA